The rows below give T cell receptor beta chains drawn from one sample of a study of shared clonotypes between healthy human individuals. TCRdb's table, derived via immunoSEQ multiplex PCR, lists solely in-frame clones and lacks some. Of under 700,000 clones listed, approximately 96% are singletons. Sequencing used naive CD8+ T cells sorted from blood. The source of these receptors is a woman aged 25-40 years in good health. The CDR3 runs from the conserved cysteine through the conserved F or W.

TRBJ2-7 | TRBV5-1 | CASRTISSYEQYF
TRBJ2-2 | TRBV27 | CASSLRGNTGELFF
TRBJ2-2 | TRBV28 | CASSPTGAGELFF
TRBJ1-4 | TRBV6-1 | CASSGAARSATNEKLFF
TRBJ2-7 | TRBV5-6 | CASSLAGLASSYEQYF
TRBJ2-7 | TRBV6-4 | CASSRIDSPRSSCPLRAVYF
TRBJ1-1 | TRBV11-2 | CASSFEAGLTEAFF
TRBJ2-1 | TRBV14 | CASSPWSSRYNEQFF
TRBJ2-1 | TRBV28 | CASSSRGVGSNEQFF
TRBJ2-7 | TRBV28 | CASTPVAGAYEQYF
TRBJ1-4 | TRBV5-1 | CASSSRGHPNEKLFF
TRBJ2-5 | TRBV5-4 | CASSLESEETQYF
TRBJ2-1 | TRBV13 | CASSISLAGVSGEQFF
TRBJ2-5 | TRBV15 | CATSGWSFRDTQETQYF
TRBJ1-2 | TRBV5-5 | CASSPPATESNYGYTF
TRBJ2-3 | TRBV10-1 | CASSESRLGDTQYF
TRBJ2-1 | TRBV7-9 | CATTQQGASYNEQFF
TRBJ1-1 | TRBV6-5 | CASIANTEAFF
TRBJ1-1 | TRBV10-1 | CASSESTGPEAFF
TRBJ2-3 | TRBV7-6 | CASSLAGGVDTQYF
TRBJ2-5 | TRBV2 | CASSEAGRAETQYF
TRBJ2-7 | TRBV27 | CASSGPRLGTGEQYF
TRBJ1-1 | TRBV5-6 | CASSLAAGNEAFF
TRBJ2-1 | TRBV28 | CASSSGALYNEQFF
TRBJ2-1 | TRBV4-1 | CASSQGITRLADSYNEQFF
TRBJ2-7 | TRBV27 | CASSPGLVYEQYF
TRBJ1-2 | TRBV21-1 | CASSDASGTFYGYTF
TRBJ1-2 | TRBV28 | CASSGKTRDPKTRGAYGYTF
TRBJ1-2 | TRBV9 | CASSGRKIRQGGGYGYTF
TRBJ1-4 | TRBV27 | CASKFGGGNEKLFF
TRBJ1-5 | TRBV7-6 | CASSPLPGDGQPQHF
TRBJ2-1 | TRBV27 | CASRPELAASYNEQFF
TRBJ2-7 | TRBV7-9 | CASSPDQVRLLDEQYF
TRBJ2-7 | TRBV29-1 | CSVEGPAEGHPSYEQYF
TRBJ2-1 | TRBV27 | CASSLRDRNNEQFF
TRBJ2-5 | TRBV5-1 | CASSLVSRGRKAETQYF
TRBJ2-1 | TRBV7-9 | CASRTSGVVNEQFF